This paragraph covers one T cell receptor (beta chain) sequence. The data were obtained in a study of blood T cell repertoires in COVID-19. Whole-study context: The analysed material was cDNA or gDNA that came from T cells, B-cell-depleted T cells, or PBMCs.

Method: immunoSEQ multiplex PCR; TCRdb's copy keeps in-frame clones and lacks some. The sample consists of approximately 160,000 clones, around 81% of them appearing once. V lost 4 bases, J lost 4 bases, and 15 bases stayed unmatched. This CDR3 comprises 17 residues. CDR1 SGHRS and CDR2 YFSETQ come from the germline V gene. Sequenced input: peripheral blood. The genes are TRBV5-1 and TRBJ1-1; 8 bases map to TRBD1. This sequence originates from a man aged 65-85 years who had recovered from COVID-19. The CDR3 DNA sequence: TGCGCCAGCAGCCCTCGATTAGACAGGACAGGGACCACTGAAGCTTTCTTT. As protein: CASSPRLDRTGTTEAFF.